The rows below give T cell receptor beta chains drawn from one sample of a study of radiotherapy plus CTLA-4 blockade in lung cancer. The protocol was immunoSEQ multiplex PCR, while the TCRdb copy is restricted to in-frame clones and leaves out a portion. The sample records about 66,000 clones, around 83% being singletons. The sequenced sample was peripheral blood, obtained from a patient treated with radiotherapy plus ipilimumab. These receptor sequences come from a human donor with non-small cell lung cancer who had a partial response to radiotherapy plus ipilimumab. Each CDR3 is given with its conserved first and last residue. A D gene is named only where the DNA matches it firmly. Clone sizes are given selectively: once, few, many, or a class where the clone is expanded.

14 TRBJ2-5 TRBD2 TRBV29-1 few TGCAGCGTTGAAGTGGCTAGCGGGGAAGAGACCCAGTACTTC CSVEVASGEETQYF
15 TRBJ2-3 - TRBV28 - TGTGCCAGCGCCCCTCGGAGCGGGAGCACAGATACGCAGTATTTT CASAPRSGSTDTQYF
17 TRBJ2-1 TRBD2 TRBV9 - TGTGCCAGCAGCAGCCCCAGGCGGGGGAGGGCCTACAATGAGCAGTTCTTC CASSSPRRGRAYNEQFF
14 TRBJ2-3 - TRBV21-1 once TGTGCCAGCAGTAAACCGGGCCCGGGGGATACGCAGTATTTT CASSKPGPGDTQYF
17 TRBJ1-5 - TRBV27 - TGTGCCAGCAGTTTGGCCCCCGCCCGGGGTGGCAATCAGCCCCAGCATTTT CASSLAPARGGNQPQHF
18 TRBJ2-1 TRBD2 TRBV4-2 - TGTGCCAGCAGCCAAGATCAAACTAGCGGAGGGGAAAGCAATGAGCAGTTCTTC CASSQDQTSGGESNEQFF
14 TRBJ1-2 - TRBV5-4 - TGTGCCAGCCGCTCCTCGACGGGAGCGGGGGGCTACACCTTC CASRSSTGAGGYTF
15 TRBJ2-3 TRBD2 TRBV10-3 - TGTGCCATCAGTGGTGGGACTAGCGGCACAGATACGCAGTATTTT CAISGGTSGTDTQYF
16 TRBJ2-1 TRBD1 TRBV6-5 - TGTGCCAGCAGTTACTCTGCAGGGGGATCCTACAATGAGCAGTTCTTC CASSYSAGGSYNEQFF
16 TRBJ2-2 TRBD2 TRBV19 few TGTGCCAGTAGTTTAATGAGCGGGAGAATCAGCGGGGAGCTGTTTTTT CASSLMSGRISGELFF
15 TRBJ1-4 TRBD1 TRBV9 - TGTGCCAGCAGCGCGATACAGGGGGCGCGTGAAAAACTGTTTTTT CASSAIQGAREKLFF
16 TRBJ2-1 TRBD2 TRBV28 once TGTGCCAGCAGTTCTCCAGCGGGAGGCCTCTACAATGAGCAGTTCTTC CASSSPAGGLYNEQFF
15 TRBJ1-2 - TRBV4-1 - TGCGCCAGCAGCCCAGGATCAGGGGTGGACTATGGCTACACCTTC CASSPGSGVDYGYTF
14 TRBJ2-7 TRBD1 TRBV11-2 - TGTGCCAGCAGCTTAGGGACAGGGTCTTACGAGCAGTACTTC CASSLGTGSYEQYF
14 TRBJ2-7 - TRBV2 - TGTGCCAGCAGTGCGATTGCAGGGGCGTGGGGGCAGTACTTC CASSAIAGAWGQYF
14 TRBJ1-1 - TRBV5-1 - TGCGCCAGCAGCTTAGAGGGGAGGGGGACTGAAGCTTTCTTT CASSLEGRGTEAFF
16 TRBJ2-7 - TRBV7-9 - TGTGCCAGCAGCTTAGAGTTGTGGCGGAGCTCCTACGAGCAGTACTTC CASSLELWRSSYEQYF
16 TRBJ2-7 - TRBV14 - TGTGCCAGCAGCCAGCCCCGGACAAGATGGTCCTACGAGCAGTACTTC CASSQPRTRWSYEQYF
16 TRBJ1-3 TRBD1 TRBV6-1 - TGTGCCAGCAGTGCCACCGGGACAGGGCTAGGAAACACCATATATTTT CASSATGTGLGNTIYF
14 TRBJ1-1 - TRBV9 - TGTGCCAGCAGCGTAGCCGGTATGAACACTGAAGCTTTCTTT CASSVAGMNTEAFF
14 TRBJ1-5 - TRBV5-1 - TGCGCCAGCAGCCCGACAGGATACAATCAGCCCCAGCATTTT CASSPTGYNQPQHF
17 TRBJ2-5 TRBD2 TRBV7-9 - TGTGCCAGCAGCTTTACGCGGGGCGGGAGGTCATTCGAGACCCAGTACTTC CASSFTRGGRSFETQYF
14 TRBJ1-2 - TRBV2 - TGTGCCAGCACCCAGTTATCCTCTAACTATGGCTACACCTTC CASTQLSSNYGYTF
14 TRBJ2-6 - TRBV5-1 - TGCGCCAGCAGCCCAGAATCTGGGGCCAACGTCCTGACTTTC CASSPESGANVLTF
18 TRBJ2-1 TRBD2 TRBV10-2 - TGCGCCAGCAGAACCGGGACTAGCGGGAGGAGGGTGGGGAATGAGCAGTTCTTC CASRTGTSGRRVGNEQFF